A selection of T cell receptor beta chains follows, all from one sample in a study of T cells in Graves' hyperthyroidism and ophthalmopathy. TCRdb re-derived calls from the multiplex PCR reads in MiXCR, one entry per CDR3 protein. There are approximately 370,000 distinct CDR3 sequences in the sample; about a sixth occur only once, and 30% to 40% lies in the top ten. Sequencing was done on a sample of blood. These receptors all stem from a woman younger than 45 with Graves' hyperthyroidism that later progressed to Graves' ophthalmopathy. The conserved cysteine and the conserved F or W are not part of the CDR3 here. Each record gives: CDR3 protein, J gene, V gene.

ASSLEGPISVSF,TRBJ1-1,TRBV7-8
ASSYGGVGNTQY,TRBJ2-3,TRBV28
ASSLGQGQLEQY,TRBJ2-7,TRBV7-8
ASGSPGTGYNEQF,TRBJ2-1,TRBV12-5
ASSWDRTSGNTIY,TRBJ1-3,TRBV5-1
SVEDEGAGNPYEQY,TRBJ2-7,TRBV29-1
ASSQASGIQETQY,TRBJ2-5,TRBV4-2
ASSLVIPNNEQF,TRBJ2-1,TRBV11-2
ASSTPKDRVDYTGELF,TRBJ2-2,TRBV19
SADGGALTGELF,TRBJ2-2,TRBV20-1
ASSLAFGGNNSPLH,TRBJ1-6,TRBV11-2
ASSLGLAYNEQF,TRBJ2-1,TRBV11-2
ASSFVPGASGEQY,TRBJ2-7,TRBV7-8
ASSEVLGYEQY,TRBJ2-7,TRBV25-1
ASSPNFGETGNTIY,TRBJ1-3,TRBV11-2
ASSLTITVQETQY,TRBJ2-5,TRBV5-1
ASSPRDYSREQY,TRBJ2-7,TRBV9